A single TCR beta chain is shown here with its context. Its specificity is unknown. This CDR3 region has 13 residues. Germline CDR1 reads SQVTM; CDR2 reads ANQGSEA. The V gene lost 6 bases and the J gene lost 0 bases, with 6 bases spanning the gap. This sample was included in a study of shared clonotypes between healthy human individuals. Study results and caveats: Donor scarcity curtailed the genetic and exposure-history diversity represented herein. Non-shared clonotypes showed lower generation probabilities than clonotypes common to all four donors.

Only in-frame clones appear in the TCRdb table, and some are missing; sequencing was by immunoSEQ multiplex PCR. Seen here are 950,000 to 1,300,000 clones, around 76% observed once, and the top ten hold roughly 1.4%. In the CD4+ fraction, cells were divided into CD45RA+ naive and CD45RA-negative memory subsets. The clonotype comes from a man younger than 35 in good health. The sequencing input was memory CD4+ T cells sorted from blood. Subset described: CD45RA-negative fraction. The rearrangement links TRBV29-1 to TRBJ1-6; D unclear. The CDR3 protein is CSVRDSYNSPLHF. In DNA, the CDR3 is TGCAGCGTCCGAGACTCCTATAATTCACCCCTCCACTTT.